This TCR beta chain appears in the sequencing data of a study of molecular identifiers for immune sequencing clone quantification. Turning to the study itself: Four portions were sequenced after RNA from roughly 18,000 or 92,000 naive CD8 cells was split five ways in replicates. Study-level points and caveats: With a barcode shared among identical TCR molecules, highly expanded clone sizes could be underestimated.

The germline V gene has CDR1 SGHTA and CDR2 FQGNSA. V gave up 4 bases and J gave up 5 bases, with 16 bases separating them. CDR3 length: 15 residues. This clonotype showed up just a few times. The antigen is unknown. Sorting captured naive CD8 T cells as CD8+CD4-CCR7+CD45RA+. MiXCR, applied by TCRdb to the PCR reads, yields one record per CDR3 protein. Of just over 40,000 distinct CDR3 sequences in the sample, under 20% were seen once. This receptor was taken from a human donor in good health. Some libraries in this study had Jurkat cell RNA spiked in. Sequencing was performed on naive CD8+ T cells from blood, with Jurkat cell RNA spiked in. The sample's subset: FACS-sorted CD8+CD4-CCR7+CD45RA+ naive T cells. This chain links TRBV7-2 with TRBJ2-3; possible D gene TRBD2, 5 bases. CDR3 sequence (DNA): TGTGCCAGCAGCTCTCGTCGGGAAGCGCGAGATACGCAGTATTTT. It is translated as CASSSRREARDTQYF.